One and the same sample provided the 17 T cell receptor beta chains below, sequenced in a study of T cells in Graves' hyperthyroidism and ophthalmopathy. The CDR3 regions of TCR beta were amplified from RNA transcripts. A set of HTBI primers served as the primers for a first-round RT-PCR of the TCR CDR3. TCRdb fed the multiplex PCR reads into MiXCR, producing one record per CDR3 protein. The sample has approximately 720,000 distinct CDR3 sequences, approximately 18% seen once. Sequencing was performed on blood. These receptors originate from a woman between 50 and 59 years old with Graves' hyperthyroidism that later progressed to Graves' ophthalmopathy.

The V gene is TRBV7-8, the J gene TRBJ2-5; D is unclear. V shed 0 bases and J shed 1 base, with 9 bases lying between them. The CDR3 is 15 residues long. In germline, CDR1 is SGHVS, CDR2 FQNEAQ. The CDR3 DNA follows: TGTGCCAGCAGCTTAGCGTGGCACCTCCAAGAGACCCAGTACTTC. This encodes CASSLAWHLQETQYF.

This clonotype has only a few counts. The J gene is TRBJ2-6, the V gene TRBV4-1; D may be TRBD2 (6 bases). The CDR3 consists of 17 residues. Looked up from germline, CDR1 is MGHRA and CDR2 is YSYEKL. V dropped 0 bases and J dropped 0 bases, with 9 bases sitting between them. This chain's CDR3 is CASSQDGGSSGANVLTF. DNA for the CDR3: TGCGCCAGCAGCCAAGATGGAGGGTCCTCTGGGGCCAACGTCCTGACTTTC.

This clonotype was counted at least ten times. The chain recombines TRBV2 with TRBJ2-2; no reliable D call. Germline CDR1 and CDR2: SNHLY and FYNNEI. There are 15 residues in the CDR3. V gave up 2 bases and J gave up 3 bases, with 10 bases separating them. In DNA form, the CDR3 reads TGTGCCAGCAGTGAAAGCCCGGCCGACACCGGGGAGCTGTTTTTT. It is translated as CASSESPADTGELFF. The full variable domain, rest sourced from reference TRBV2 and TRBJ2-2, is EPEVTQTPSHQVTQMGQEVILRCVPISNHLYFYWYRQILGQKVEFLVSFYNNEISEKSEIFDDQFSVERPDGSNFTLKIRSTKLEDSAMYFCASSESPADTGELFFGEGSRLTVL.

This clonotype appeared a few times. V and J are TRBV5-1 and TRBJ2-3; perhaps TRBD2 as D (6 bases). The CDR3 covers 16 residues. The germline V and J ends were trimmed by 0 bases and 3 bases, with 14 bases remaining between them. Per germline, CDR1 SGHRS and CDR2 YFSETQ. DNA of the CDR3: TGCGCCAGCAGCTTGGCCTACGTAGGGAGGACAGATACGCAGTATTTT. It yields the protein CASSLAYVGRTDTQYF.

The rearrangement joins TRBV6-2 or TRBV6-3 to TRBJ1-1; no reliable D call. Germline V gene data show CDR1 as MNHEY and CDR2 as SVGEGT. V lost 6 bases to trimming and J lost 3 bases, with 20 bases between them. The CDR3 contains 16 residues. The CDR3 DNA reads as TGTGCCAGCAGCGACCTGGAAGAAATACGGGACACTGAAGCTTTCTTT. It codes for CASSDLEEIRDTEAFF.

The chain employs TRBV2 and TRBJ1-5, with a weak D call TRBD1 (6 bases). CDR1 SNHLY and CDR2 FYNNEI come from the germline V gene. V lost 8 bases to trimming and J lost 3 bases, with 14 bases between them. The CDR3 is 14 amino acids. The CDR3 is CASLNRDTNQPQHF. CDR3 DNA sequence: TGTGCCAGCTTAAATCGGGACACCAATCAGCCCCAGCATTTT. The full variable domain, completed using reference TRBV2 and TRBJ1-5, is EPEVTQTPSHQVTQMGQEVILRCVPISNHLYFYWYRQILGQKVEFLVSFYNNEISEKSEIFDDQFSVERPDGSNFTLKIRSTKLEDSAMYFCASLNRDTNQPQHFGDGTRLSIL.

This chain connects TRBV11-2 to TRBJ1-1; no definite D call. Trimming cost V 5 bases and J 7 bases, with 11 bases left between them. This CDR3 is built from 12 residues. The V gene's germline CDR1 is SGHAT and CDR2 FQNNGV. The CDR3 bases are TGTGCCAGCAGCCGACACGGACTTGAAGCTTTCTTT. It yields the protein CASSRHGLEAFF.

The table lists this clonotype with a few counts. The V and J genes are TRBV29-1 and TRBJ1-6; TRBD1 matches at 7 bases. Per the germline V gene, CDR1 is SQVTM and CDR2 is ANQGSEA. The CDR3 runs 13 residues. V was clipped by 1 base and J by 16 bases; unmatched bases: 10. Written as DNA, the CDR3 is TGCAGCGTTGAAGTCCCCCCCGGGACAGCACTCCACTTT. Protein product: CSVEVPPGTALHF.

This clonotype was detected only a few times. This chain uses TRBV5-5 with TRBJ1-6, with D unclear. Germline-derived CDR1 and CDR2 are SGHKS and YYEKEE (reference sequence). V was cut by 0 bases and J by 11 bases, with 12 bases left in between. This CDR3 has 14 amino acids. CDR3: CASSLGPSPPPLHF. DNA for the CDR3: TGTGCCAGCAGCTTGGGACCGAGTCCCCCACCCCTCCACTTT. The full variable domain, with the rest looked up from reference TRBV5-5 and TRBJ1-6, is DAGVTQSPTHLIKTRGQQVTLRCSPISGHKSVSWYQQVLGQGPQFIFQYYEKEERGRGNFPDRFSARQFPNYSSELNVNALLLGDSALYLCASSLGPSPPPLHFGNGTRLTVT.

This clonotype has just a few counts. The J gene is TRBJ2-2, the V gene TRBV2; unclear D gene. In germline, CDR1 is SNHLY, CDR2 FYNNEI. The V end lost 0 bases, the J end lost 3 bases, and 17 bases lay between the germline ends. This CDR3 has 18 residues. The CDR3 DNA is TGTGCCAGCAGTGAAGCTCAAGCGCCAACGTTTGACACCGGGGAGCTGTTTTTT. This translates into CASSEAQAPTFDTGELFF. The full variable domain, rest sourced from reference TRBV2 and TRBJ2-2, is EPEVTQTPSHQVTQMGQEVILRCVPISNHLYFYWYRQILGQKVEFLVSFYNNEISEKSEIFDDQFSVERPDGSNFTLKIRSTKLEDSAMYFCASSEAQAPTFDTGELFFGEGSRLTVL.

The table lists this clonotype with many counts. This chain links TRBV3-1 with TRBJ1-1, with 8 bases fitting TRBD1. After removal of 9 bases from V and 4 bases from J, the junction contained 4 bases not matched to a gene. The CDR3 has 12 amino acids. CDR1 and CDR2 (germline): LGHDT, YNNKEL (reference sequence). CDR3 region: CASTTGATEAFF. The CDR3 DNA sequence: TGTGCCAGTACGACAGGGGCCACTGAAGCTTTCTTT.

This sequence joins TRBV30 and TRBJ2-7, with 8 bases that match TRBD1. Trimming removed 3 bases from V and 6 bases from J; junction bases left unmatched: 7. The CDR3 runs to 13 residues. Germline CDR1 GTSNPN, CDR2 SVGIG (reference sequence). The CDR3: CAWSGQGAREQYF. CDR3 nucleotide sequence: TGTGCCTGGAGCGGCCAGGGGGCGCGCGAGCAGTACTTC. Drawing the rest from reference TRBV30 and TRBJ2-7, the complete variable domain is SQTIHQWPATLVQPVGSPLSLECTVEGTSNPNLYWYRQAAGRGLQLLFYSVGIGQISSEVPQNLSASRPQDRQFILSSKKLLLSDSGFYLCAWSGQGAREQYFGPGTRLTVT.

This chain connects TRBV3-1 to TRBJ2-2; D is ambiguous. The V end was cut by 0 bases, the J end by 13 bases, with 18 bases between. CDR1 is LGHDT, CDR2 YNNKEL, per germline (reference sequence). The CDR3 is made up of 15 amino acids. The CDR3 region has the DNA TGTGCCAGCAGCCAAGATCCGTTGACCTTTCAAGGGCTGTTTTTT. Protein product: CASSQDPLTFQGLFF.

The chain carries TRBV12-3 or TRBV12-4 and TRBJ2-2; no clear D. CDR3 length: 14 residues. V lost 3 bases, J lost 1 base, and 6 bases lay in between. CDR3 in amino acids: CASSFDLNTGELFF. CDR3 coding DNA: TGTGCCAGCAGTTTTGACTTGAACACCGGGGAGCTGTTTTTT.

The table lists this clonotype with a few counts. The V gene is TRBV20-1, the J gene TRBJ1-4; 10 bases line up with TRBD1. Germline CDR1 and CDR2: DFQATT and SNEGSKA (reference sequence). After removal of 0 bases from V and 6 bases from J, the junction contained 4 bases not matched to a gene. This CDR3 is 15 amino acids long. DNA for the CDR3: TGCAGTGCTAGAGACAGCGGGACAGGGGATGAAAAACTGTTTTTT. Amino acid sequence: CSARDSGTGDEKLFF.

The chain has TRBV29-1 and TRBJ2-1; 8 positions agree with TRBD2. Trimming took 4 bases from V and 9 from J; bases not matched to a gene: 14. Germline assignment: CDR1 SQVTM and CDR2 ANQGSEA. The CDR3 contains 15 residues. CDR3 in amino acids: CSVVEGLAGGFEQFF. In nucleotides, the CDR3 is TGCAGCGTTGTGGAGGGTCTAGCGGGTGGGTTTGAGCAGTTCTTC.

This clonotype has a handful of counts. The V and J genes are TRBV7-2 and TRBJ2-2, with D possibly called TRBD1 or TRBD2 (5 bases each). The CDR3 is 15 amino acids. Trimming took off 5 bases at V and 1 base at J, with 11 bases between the two ends. CDR1 is SGHTA and CDR2 is FQGNSA in the germline V gene. In DNA form, the CDR3 reads TGTGCCAGCAGCCCACGTGGGGGGAACACCGGGGAGCTGTTTTTT. Residues: CASSPRGGNTGELFF. The variable domain in full, with the rest retrieved from reference TRBV7-2 and TRBJ2-2, is GAGVSQSPSNKVTEKGKDVELRCDPISGHTALYWYRQSLGQGLEFLIYFQGNSAPDKSGLPSDRFSAERTGGSVSTLTIQRTQQEDSAVYLCASSPRGGNTGELFFGEGSRLTVL.